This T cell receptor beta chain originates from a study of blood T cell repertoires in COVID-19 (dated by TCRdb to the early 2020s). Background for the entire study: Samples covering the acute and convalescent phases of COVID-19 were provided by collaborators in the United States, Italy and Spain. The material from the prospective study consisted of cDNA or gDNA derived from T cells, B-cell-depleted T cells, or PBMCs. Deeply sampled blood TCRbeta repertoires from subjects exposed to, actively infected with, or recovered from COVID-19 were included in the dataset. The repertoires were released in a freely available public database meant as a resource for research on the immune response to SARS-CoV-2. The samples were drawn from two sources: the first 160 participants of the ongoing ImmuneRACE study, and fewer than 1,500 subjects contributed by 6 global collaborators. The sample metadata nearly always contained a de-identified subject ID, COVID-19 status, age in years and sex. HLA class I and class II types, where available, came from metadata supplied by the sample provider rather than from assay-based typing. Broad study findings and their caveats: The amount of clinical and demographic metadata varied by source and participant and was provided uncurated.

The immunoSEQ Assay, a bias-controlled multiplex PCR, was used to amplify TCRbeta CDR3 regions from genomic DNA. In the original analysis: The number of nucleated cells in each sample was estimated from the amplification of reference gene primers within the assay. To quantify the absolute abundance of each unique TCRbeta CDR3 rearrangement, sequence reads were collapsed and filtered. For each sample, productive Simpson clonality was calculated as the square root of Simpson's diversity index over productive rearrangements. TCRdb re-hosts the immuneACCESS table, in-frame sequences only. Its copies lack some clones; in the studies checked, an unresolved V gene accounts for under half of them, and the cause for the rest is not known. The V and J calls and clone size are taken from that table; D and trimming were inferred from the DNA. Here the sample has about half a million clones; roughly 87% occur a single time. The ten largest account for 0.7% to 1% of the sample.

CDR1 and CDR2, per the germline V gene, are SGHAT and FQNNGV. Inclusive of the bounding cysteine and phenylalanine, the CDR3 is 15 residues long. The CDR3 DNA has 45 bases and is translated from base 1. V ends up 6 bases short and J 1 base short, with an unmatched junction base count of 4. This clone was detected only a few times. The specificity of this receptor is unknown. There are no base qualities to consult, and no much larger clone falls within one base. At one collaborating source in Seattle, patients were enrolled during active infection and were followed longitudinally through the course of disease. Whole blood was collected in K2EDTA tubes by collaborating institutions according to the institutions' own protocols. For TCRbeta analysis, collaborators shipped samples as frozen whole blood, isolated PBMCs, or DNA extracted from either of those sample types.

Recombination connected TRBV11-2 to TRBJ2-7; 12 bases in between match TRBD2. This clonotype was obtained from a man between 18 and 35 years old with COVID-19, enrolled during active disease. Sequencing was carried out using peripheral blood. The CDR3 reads CASSQGTSGSYEQYF. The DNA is TGTGCCAGCAGTCAGGGGACTAGCGGGTCCTACGAGCAGTACTTC.